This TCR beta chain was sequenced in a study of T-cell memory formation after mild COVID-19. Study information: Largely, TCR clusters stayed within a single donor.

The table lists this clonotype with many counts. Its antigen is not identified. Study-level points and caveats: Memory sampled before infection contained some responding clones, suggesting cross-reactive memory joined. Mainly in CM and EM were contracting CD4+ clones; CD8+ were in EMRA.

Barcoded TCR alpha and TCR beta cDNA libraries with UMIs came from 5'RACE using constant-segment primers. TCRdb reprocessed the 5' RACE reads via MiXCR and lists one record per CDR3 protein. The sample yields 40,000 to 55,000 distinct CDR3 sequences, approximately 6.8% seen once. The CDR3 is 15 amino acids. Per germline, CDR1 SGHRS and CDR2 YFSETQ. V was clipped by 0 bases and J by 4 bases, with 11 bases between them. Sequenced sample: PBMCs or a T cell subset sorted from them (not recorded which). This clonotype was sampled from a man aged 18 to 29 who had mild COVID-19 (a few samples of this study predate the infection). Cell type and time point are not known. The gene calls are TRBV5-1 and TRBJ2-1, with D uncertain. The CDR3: CASSLGPEKYNEQFF. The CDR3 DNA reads TGCGCCAGCAGCTTGGGTCCGGAGAAATACAATGAGCAGTTCTTC.